Below are 25 T cell receptor beta chains sequenced from a single sample in a study of T cells in Graves' hyperthyroidism and ophthalmopathy (dated by TCRdb to the late 2010s). The protocol used for the library was multiplex PCR. The sample was run on an Illumina HiSeq 2000. The TCR beta CDR3 regions were amplified from RNA transcripts. The first round of RT-PCR for the TCR CDR3 was performed with the HTBI primer set and the Qiagen OneStep RT-PCR kit. TCRdb redid the processing of the public reads, applying fastp at Q25 and MiXCR, and retained in-frame beta chains. Each entry merges the rows of one CDR3 protein and shows their most common DNA and genes. The sample has almost 600,000 distinct CDR3 sequences on record, roughly 13% of them singletons. Jointly, the top ten make up under 7% of the sample. The sample taken for sequencing was blood. The origin of the receptors is a woman under 40 with Graves' hyperthyroidism that later progressed to Graves' ophthalmopathy.

This clonotype was detected many times. Here the CDR3 DNA reads TGTGCCAGCAGTGGGGGGACGAAGCTTAGCAATCAGCCCCAGCATTTT. This sequence encodes CASSGGTKLSNQPQHF. V and J are TRBV6-7 and TRBJ1-5, with D possibly matching TRBD1 (5 bases). TRBV6-7 carries the ORF label, with uncertain function. The CDR3 sequence is 16 residues long. The V end lost 5 bases, the J end lost 0 bases, and 14 bases lay between the germline ends.

Regarding this clonotype: A read error is possible here, since a much larger clone lies one base away. This sequence joins TRBV20-1 and TRBJ2-5; 7 nucleotides match TRBD2. CDR1 and CDR2 from the germline V gene are DFQATT and SNEGSKA (reference sequence). This CDR3 is 16 amino acids long. The CDR3 is CSVADDTSVEQETLYF. CDR3 sequence (DNA): TGCAGTGTTGCTGATGACACTAGCGTCGAGCAAGAGACCCTGTACTTC.

The J gene is TRBJ1-2, the V gene TRBV30; 7 bases map to TRBD1. Germline V gene lookup returns CDR1 GTSNPN and CDR2 SVGIG (reference sequence). This CDR3 has 15 residues. V trimming: 0 bases; J trimming: 3 bases; junction bases outside the gene matches: 7. CDR3: CAWSVGGQGDYGYTF. The CDR3 nucleotides read TGTGCCTGGAGTGTGGGAGGGCAGGGGGACTATGGCTACACCTTC.

This clonotype has only a few counts. The CDR3 coding sequence is TGCAGTGCTTCGACTAGCGGGAGCCGGAACACCGGGGAGCTGTTTTTT. Translation gives CSASTSGSRNTGELFF. The V gene is TRBV20-1, the J gene TRBJ2-2; TRBD2 agrees at 12 bases. The junction had 5 bases not matched to a gene; V was cut back by 5 bases and J by 1 base. There are 16 residues in the CDR3. From germline, CDR1 is DFQATT and CDR2 SNEGSKA (reference sequence).

The V gene is TRBV19, the J gene TRBJ2-2; D ambiguous. There are 15 residues in the CDR3. Germline-derived CDR1 and CDR2 are LNHDA and SQIVND (reference sequence). V shed 3 bases and J shed 6 bases, with 14 bases lying between them. The CDR3 protein is CASSIMDDIAGELFF. The DNA for the CDR3 is TGTGCCAGTAGTATTATGGACGACATCGCCGGGGAGCTGTTTTTT. Together with reference TRBV19 and TRBJ2-2, the CDR3 gives the full variable domain: DGGITQSPKYLFRKEGQNVTLSCEQNLNHDAMYWYRQDPGQGLRLIYYSQIVNDFQKGDIAEGYSVSREKKESFPLTVTSAQKNPTAFYLCASSIMDDIAGELFFGEGSRLTVL.

This clonotype has ten or more counts. V is TRBV6-1 and J is TRBJ2-3; TRBD1 is a possible D gene (8 bases). This CDR3 comprises 17 residues. Germline assignment: CDR1 MNHNS and CDR2 SASEGT. The germline V and J ends were trimmed by 7 bases and 3 bases, with 23 bases remaining between them. The CDR3 nucleotides are TGTGCCAGCACTCCTACCCCCGACAGGGGAGGGACAGATACGCAGTATTTT. Translation gives CASTPTPDRGGTDTQYF.

This clonotype came up once. V usage is TRBV5-1 and J usage is TRBJ2-3; 11 bases agree with TRBD2. V gave up 4 bases and J gave up 7 bases; unmatched junction bases: 5. This CDR3 contains 14 residues. CDR1 is SGHRS, CDR2 YFSETQ, per germline. The DNA of the CDR3 is TGCGCCAGCAGCCATAGCGGGAGGGCGTATACGCAGTATTTT. It encodes CASSHSGRAYTQYF.

The V call is TRBV11-3, the J call TRBJ2-6; D assignment may be TRBD1 or TRBD2 (6 bases each). Germline loops: CDR1 SGHNT, CDR2 YENEEA. There are 19 residues in the CDR3. The ends were cut back, 4 bases at V and 2 bases at J, with 21 bases in the middle. CDR3 DNA: TGTGCCAGCAGCTCTGAGGCGGGAAGTCGGGGGCCTGGGGCCAACGTCCTGACTTTC. Translation gives CASSSEAGSRGPGANVLTF.

The chain recombines TRBV15 with TRBJ1-5; D remains ambiguous. The CDR3 contains 16 residues. Germline V gene sequence: CDR1 LNHNV, CDR2 YYDKDF (reference sequence). Trimming removed 5 bases from V and 6 bases from J, with 20 bases in between. For the CDR3, the DNA is TGTGCCACCAGCGGCCTCCTCCGGCAGGCGCTTCAGCCCCAGCATTTT. It codes for CATSGLLRQALQPQHF.

In its sample, this clonotype was seen many times. This rearrangement joins TRBV27 to TRBJ2-5; D may be TRBD2 (5 bases). Germline CDR1 MNHEY, CDR2 SMNVEV (reference sequence). The V gene lost 4 bases and the J gene lost 5 bases, with 17 bases spanning the gap. The CDR3 extends over 15 amino acids. The CDR3 DNA sequence: TGTGCCAGCAGTTACCATCCCCTTGAGCGGGAGACCCAGTACTTC. As protein: CASSYHPLERETQYF.

This clonotype was counted a few times. The chain has TRBV27 and TRBJ1-4, with D hard to call. The CDR3 is 13 residues long. Germline loops: CDR1 MNHEY, CDR2 SMNVEV (reference sequence). V lost 1 base and J 8 bases, leaving 8 bases between the germline ends. The CDR3 coding sequence is TGTGCCAGCAGTTTATTGGGTTTCGAAAAACTGTTTTTT. Translated: CASSLLGFEKLFF. The entire variable domain, with the rest obtained from reference TRBV27 and TRBJ1-4, is as follows: EAQVTQNPRYLITVTGKKLTVTCSQNMNHEYMSWYRQDPGLGLRQIYYSMNVEVTDKGDVPEGYKVSRKEKRNFPLILESPSPNQTSLYFCASSLLGFEKLFFGSGTQLSVL.

Many counts were recorded for this clonotype. The chain is built from TRBV27 and TRBJ1-1, with D possibly TRBD1 on 5 matching bases. The CDR3 totals 14 residues. Trimming left V 6 bases short and J 5 bases short, with 16 bases between. Germline CDR1 and CDR2: MNHEY and SMNVEV (reference sequence). CDR3 loop: CASRGGESRTEAFF. In DNA, the CDR3 is TGTGCCAGCAGGGGGGGGGAATCGAGAACTGAAGCTTTCTTT.

The table lists this clonotype with many counts. This CDR3 is CAWTLTVLNTEAFF. The CDR3 nucleotides read TGTGCCTGGACCTTGACAGTTCTGAACACTGAAGCTTTCTTT. The chain links TRBV30 to TRBJ1-1, with D perhaps TRBD1 (5 bases). Between the trimmed V and J ends, which lost 4 bases and 0 bases, there was a span of 12 bases. The CDR3 extends over 14 amino acids. Germline CDR1 is GTSNPN and CDR2 is SVGIG (reference sequence). The full variable domain, with the rest looked up from reference TRBV30 and TRBJ1-1, is SQTIHQWPATLVQPVGSPLSLECTVEGTSNPNLYWYRQAAGRGLQLLFYSVGIGQISSEVPQNLSASRPQDRQFILSSKKLLLSDSGFYLCAWTLTVLNTEAFFGQGTRLTVV.

This sequence joins TRBV14 and TRBJ2-7; TRBD2 matches at 10 bases. J was trimmed by 6 bases and V by 1 base; bases with no gene match: 15. The germline V gene has CDR1 SGHDN and CDR2 FVKESK. The CDR3 runs to 18 residues. CDR3 sequence reads: CASSQGMIRLAGLLEQYF. CDR3 in DNA: TGTGCCAGCAGCCAAGGGATGATAAGACTAGCGGGCCTCCTCGAGCAGTACTTC.

DNA of the CDR3: TGTGCCAGTAGTACTACTACAGGGTTGGGCACTGAAGCTTTCTTT. This sequence encodes CASSTTTGLGTEAFF. V and J are TRBV19 and TRBJ1-1; possibly TRBD1 for D (6 bases). The CDR3 is 15 amino acids. Germline V gives CDR1 LNHDA, CDR2 SQIVND (reference sequence). Trimming left V 4 bases short and J 4 bases short, with 16 bases between.

Ten or more counts support this clonotype. This sequence joins TRBV20-1 and TRBJ2-7; weak D call: TRBD1 (5 bases). The CDR3 covers 15 residues. With 3 bases removed from V and 3 bases from J, the gap between germline ends came to 18 bases. CDR1 and CDR2 from the germline V gene are DFQATT and SNEGSKA (reference sequence). CDR3 DNA sequence: TGCAGTGCTAGTGATCTTGAGAAGGGGCACTACGAGCAGTACTTC. As protein: CSASDLEKGHYEQYF.

V and J are TRBV9 and TRBJ1-1; D uncertain. The CDR3 sequence is 12 residues long. Germline V gene data show CDR1 as SGDLS and CDR2 as YYNGEE. V lost 7 bases to trimming and J lost 0 bases, with 7 bases between them. The DNA of the CDR3 is TGTGCCAGCGGGGATTTGAACACTGAAGCTTTCTTT. Protein: CASGDLNTEAFF.

This sequence joins TRBV20-1 and TRBJ2-1, with 8 bases that match TRBD2. J gave up 5 bases and V 5 bases, and 8 bases lay outside the gene matches. The germline V gene encodes CDR1 DFQATT and CDR2 SNEGSKA (reference sequence). The CDR3 is made up of 14 amino acids. This chain's CDR3 is CSAPRREVNNEQFF. The DNA of the CDR3 is TGCAGTGCTCCGAGGCGGGAGGTAAACAATGAGCAGTTCTTC.

The chain carries TRBV3-2 and TRBJ2-1; the DNA was not compared with TRBD1, the D call given in the table. TRBV3-2 is reported as a pseudogene. This CDR3 is 16 amino acids long. As DNA, the CDR3 is TGTGCCAGCAGCCAAGGCCCGGACAGGGTAGGCAATGAGCAGTTCTTC. Protein product: CASSQGPDRVGNEQFF.

In DNA form, the CDR3 reads TGTGCCAGCAGCCCGTCGGGCGGTATGGCAGATACGCAGTATTTT. Translated, it gives CASSPSGGMADTQYF. The V call is TRBV9, the J call TRBJ2-3; unclear D gene. This CDR3 is built from 15 residues. The germline V gene has CDR1 SGDLS and CDR2 YYNGEE. The V and J ends lost 4 bases and 4 bases respectively, with 16 bases between them.

There are many counts of this clonotype. The chain has TRBV3-1 and TRBJ2-7; TRBD1 matches at 10 bases. The CDR3 totals 14 residues. The junction had 2 bases not matched to a gene; V was cut back by 1 base and J by 5 bases. Germline V gene data show CDR1 as LGHDT and CDR2 as YNNKEL (reference sequence). The CDR3 is CASSQGTGGNEQYF. In nucleotides, the CDR3 is TGTGCCAGCAGCCAAGGGACAGGGGGGAACGAGCAGTACTTC.

V usage is TRBV7-2 and J usage is TRBJ1-3, with TRBD1 as a possible D gene (6 bases). The germline gives CDR1 SGHTA, CDR2 FQGNSA. The CDR3 sequence is 19 residues long. The V end lost 4 bases, the J end lost 0 bases, and 22 bases lay between the germline ends. CDR3 sequence reads: CASSSQAGAPILSGNTIYF. In DNA form, the CDR3 reads TGTGCCAGCAGCTCCCAAGCGGGGGCTCCGATCCTCTCTGGAAACACCATATATTTT.

The chain has TRBV10-3 and TRBJ1-1, with D tentatively TRBD1 (5 bases). Germline values: CDR1 ENHRY, CDR2 SYGVKD. This CDR3 has 13 residues. Trimming shortened V by 6 bases and J by 4 bases, and 12 bases separated the two germline ends. The CDR3 DNA reads as TGTGCCATCAGGCTAAACGGGGGCACTGAAGCTTTCTTT. This translates into CAIRLNGGTEAFF.

This clonotype was picked up a small number of times. The chain combines TRBV29-1 with TRBJ2-7; 9 bases match TRBD1. V gave up 0 bases and J gave up 5 bases; unmatched junction bases: 8. This CDR3 comprises 15 residues. CDR1 and CDR2 from the germline V gene are SQVTM and ANQGSEA. Here the CDR3 reads CSVEDSRDRVDEQYF. CDR3 DNA sequence: TGCAGCGTTGAAGATTCCCGGGACAGGGTAGACGAGCAGTACTTC.

Many counts were recorded for this clonotype. The chain couples TRBV5-1 to TRBJ2-7, with 7 bases fitting TRBD1. The CDR3 contains 15 residues. Trimming took 7 bases from V and 0 from J; bases not matched to a gene: 10. Germline V gene sequence: CDR1 SGHRS, CDR2 YFSETQ. The CDR3 sequence is CASSGSGGYSYEQYF. CDR3 nucleotide sequence: TGCGCCAGCTCCGGTTCAGGGGGATACTCCTACGAGCAGTACTTC.